This T cell receptor (beta chain) is from a study of CD8+ T cells in alopecia areata. Collection of lesional scalp punch biopsies and peripheral blood was performed in alopecia areata patients. This clone occurred a few times. Trimming shortened V by 3 bases and J by 0 bases, and 14 bases separated the two germline ends. There are 16 residues in the CDR3. cDNA reverse transcribed from extracted RNA served as the sequencing template. TCRdb keeps only in-frame clones here, not all; method: immunoSEQ multiplex PCR. The top ten hold roughly 18% of the sample, which has approximately 30,000 clones, less than 75% seen once.

The TCR originated in a human donor with alopecia areata. J is TRBJ1-2 and V is TRBV23-1; D is undetermined. TRBV23-1 is given ORF status, its function remaining uncertain. Sequencing was carried out using NKG2D-high CD8+ T cells sorted from blood. The CDR3 nucleotides read TGCGCCAGCAGTCACCCAGTCCTCATAGCTAACTATGGCTACACCTTC. This sequence encodes CASSHPVLIANYGYTF.